This T cell receptor (beta chain) was captured by sequencing in a study of tumor and adjacent non-tumor tissue in lung cancer. The germline V gene has CDR1 LNHDA and CDR2 SQIVND (reference sequence). This CDR3 region has 15 residues. V was shortened by 3 bases and J by 5 bases, with 17 bases between the two germline ends. Regarding the study as a whole: Patients with more diverse tumor TCRs had worse survival.

Comment on this clonotype: What it binds is unknown.

Three rounds of nested PCR, following a modified ARM-PCR protocol, produced the TCRbeta library. TCRdb called the multiplex PCR reads again in MiXCR, with one record for every CDR3 protein. The table includes 100,000 or so distinct CDR3 sequences, about 80% detected once. The template was RNA from unsorted bulk tissue. More than 3 cm separated this lung sample from the edge of the tumor. This sequence joins TRBV19 and TRBJ2-7; D is perhaps TRBD2 (5 bases). The TCR sequence derives from a man in his 60s with small cell lung cancer. The sequenced sample was distant non-tumor lung tissue. The CDR3 region is CASSIEGSGWNEQYF. For the CDR3, the DNA is TGTGCCAGTAGTATTGAGGGCAGCGGTTGGAACGAGCAGTACTTC.